The 26 T cell receptor beta chains below all came from one sample that was sequenced in a study of blood T cell repertoires in COVID-19. Assay: immunoSEQ multiplex PCR; the TCRdb copy retains only in-frame clones and omits some. Among approximately 480,000 clones, about 91% were seen once, and the ten largest hold approximately 0.9%. The specimen sequenced was peripheral blood. The receptors were gathered from a man aged 18 to 29 with COVID-19, enrolled during active disease.

The J gene is TRBJ1-6, the V gene TRBV11-2; 7 nucleotides align to TRBD1. Germline V gives CDR1 SGHAT, CDR2 FQNNGV. V shed 5 bases and J 10 bases; nucleotides not matched to a gene: 11. The CDR3 extends over 15 amino acids. The CDR3 loop reads CASSLNRQGRSPLHF. The CDR3 nucleotides are TGTGCCAGCAGCCTCAACCGACAGGGTCGATCACCCCTCCACTTT.

V usage is TRBV15 and J usage is TRBJ2-7; 9 bases line up with TRBD2. CDR1 is LNHNV, CDR2 YYDKDF, per germline (reference sequence). CDR3 length: 14 residues. Unmatched junction bases numbered 8, after V lost 5 bases and J lost 6 bases. In DNA, the CDR3 is TGTGCCACCAGCCCGCGGGGGGGGTCCGGCGAGCAGTACTTC. Encoded protein: CATSPRGGSGEQYF.

The V call is TRBV5-1, the J call TRBJ2-1; 7 bases fit TRBD2. J was trimmed by 8 bases and V by 4 bases; bases with no gene match: 15. The CDR3 length is 16 residues. The germline V gene has CDR1 SGHRS and CDR2 YFSETQ. The chain's CDR3 is CASSATAGTTVHEQFF. In nucleotides, the CDR3 is TGCGCCAGCAGCGCCACGGCCGGGACTACGGTGCATGAGCAGTTCTTC.

This clone was detected only once. The chain links TRBV5-1 to TRBJ2-4; tentatively, D is TRBD2 (6 bases). Per the germline V gene, CDR1 is SGHRS and CDR2 is YFSETQ. The length of the CDR3 is 15 residues. V was clipped by 5 bases and J by 9 bases, with 21 bases between them. CDR3 sequence: CASRPELGHGSIQYF. The CDR3 coding sequence is TGCGCCAGCAGACCGGAATTGGGCCACGGGAGCATTCAGTACTTC.

The chain carries TRBV10-3 and TRBJ2-3, with D possibly being TRBD1 (6 bases). CDR3 length equals 14 residues. The germline V gene encodes CDR1 ENHRY and CDR2 SYGVKD. Trimming removed 2 bases from V and 5 bases from J, with 11 bases in between. CDR3 coding DNA: TGTGCCATCAGTGAGGTTCTAGGGGGAGATACGCAGTATTTT. This translates into CAISEVLGGDTQYF.

The V call is TRBV27, the J call TRBJ2-5; 8 bases map to TRBD1. This CDR3 is 16 amino acids long. The V and J ends lost 5 bases and 6 bases, in that order; junction bases with no gene match: 14. Germline V gene sequence: CDR1 MNHEY, CDR2 SMNVEV (reference sequence). CDR3 region: CASSPRPGTGIQTQYF. The CDR3 coding sequence is TGTGCCAGCAGTCCTCGTCCCGGGACAGGCATACAGACCCAGTACTTC.

Only a few counts were recorded for this clone. The V gene is TRBV5-4, the J gene TRBJ1-2, with a weak D call TRBD1 (5 bases). V was cut by 3 bases and J by 5 bases, with 11 bases left in between. The germline gives CDR1 SGHNT, CDR2 YYREEE (reference sequence). The CDR3 totals 13 residues. CDR3 bases: TGTGCCAGCAGCTCAGGGAATCGGTATGGCTACACCTTC. Protein sequence: CASSSGNRYGYTF.

The CDR3: CASSGTGTGIFHEQYF. CDR3 nucleotides: TGTGCCAGCAGTGGTACCGGGACAGGGATTTTCCACGAGCAGTACTTC. The J gene is TRBJ2-7, the V gene TRBV6-1; TRBD1 matches 9 bases. The CDR3 loop spans 16 amino acids. The germline V gene has CDR1 MNHNS and CDR2 SASEGT. After removal of 4 bases from V and 5 bases from J, the junction contained 12 bases not matched to a gene.

The V and J genes are TRBV27 and TRBJ2-1, with 7 bases matching TRBD1. This CDR3 spans 15 amino acids. J was trimmed by 3 bases and V by 4 bases; bases with no gene match: 6. CDR1 is MNHEY and CDR2 is SMNVEV in the germline V gene (reference sequence). The CDR3 DNA is TGTGCCAGCAGTTGGTTGGGGACAGACTACAATGAGCAGTTCTTC. Its protein product is CASSWLGTDYNEQFF.

The table lists this clone with a count of one. The J gene is TRBJ2-2, the V gene TRBV12-3 or TRBV12-4; D is perhaps TRBD2 (6 bases). CDR3 length: 13 residues. Trimming cost V 8 bases and J 3 bases, with 10 bases left between them. CDR3 nucleotides: TGTGCCAGCCGGGACTGGTACACCGGGGAGCTGTTTTTT. It encodes CASRDWYTGELFF.

This clone occurred once. The rearrangement links TRBV7-9 to TRBJ1-1; TRBD1 matches 8 bases. Germline trimming cut 5 bases from V and 0 bases from J; bases unmatched to any gene: 5. This CDR3 is 15 amino acids long. CDR1 and CDR2 (germline): SEHNR, FQNEAQ (reference sequence). As DNA, the CDR3 is TGTGCCAGCAGCCCCTGGACAGGGCTGAACACTGAAGCTTTCTTT. Protein product: CASSPWTGLNTEAFF.

This clone was detected a few times. J is TRBJ1-5 and V is TRBV15; 7 bases are a match to TRBD1. Germline assignment: CDR1 LNHNV and CDR2 YYDKDF (reference sequence). This CDR3 region has 13 residues. Unmatched junction bases numbered 2, after V lost 5 bases and J lost 4 bases. CDR3 in amino acids: CATSRGQNQPQHF. The CDR3 nucleotides are TGTGCCACCAGCCGGGGACAGAATCAGCCCCAGCATTTT.

The V call is TRBV5-4, the J call TRBJ2-1; 9 bases fit TRBD1. CDR1 is SGHNT and CDR2 is YYREEE in the germline V gene (reference sequence). V was clipped by 4 bases and J by 2 bases; unmatched bases: 13. The CDR3 runs 18 residues. The CDR3 sequence: CASSPGTGLLSTYNEQFF. CDR3 in DNA: TGTGCCAGCAGCCCCGGGACAGGGCTTCTCAGCACCTACAATGAGCAGTTCTTC.

This clone occurred a few times. The V and J genes are TRBV25-1 and TRBJ1-5, with TRBD1 matching 9 bases. The V gene end was trimmed by 4 bases and the J gene end by 3 bases; junction bases not matched to a gene: 1. Germline loops: CDR1 MGHDK, CDR2 SYGVNS. The CDR3 covers 14 residues. The CDR3 loop is CASSGDRANQPQHF. CDR3 sequence (DNA): TGTGCCAGCAGTGGGGACAGGGCCAATCAGCCCCAGCATTTT.

This clone was detected many times. The rearrangement links TRBV12-5 to TRBJ1-2; D may be TRBD1 (6 bases). The CDR3 has 12 amino acids. V was trimmed by 8 bases and J by 2 bases, leaving 9 bases between them. CDR1 LGHNT and CDR2 FRNRAP come from the germline V gene. The CDR3 DNA reads as TGTGCTAGTTCGGGGGGCAACTATGGCTACACCTTC. Its translation is CASSGGNYGYTF.

The chain is built from TRBV7-9 and TRBJ1-2, with D tentatively TRBD1 (5 bases). The V gene lost 3 bases and the J gene lost 12 bases, with 17 bases spanning the gap. This CDR3 region has 13 residues. Per the germline V gene, CDR1 is SEHNR and CDR2 is FQNEAQ (reference sequence). CDR3 sequence (DNA): TGTGCCAGCAGCTTTGGCAGGGCCTCGGAAAACACCTTC. This gives the protein CASSFGRASENTF.

The J gene is TRBJ1-2, the V gene TRBV28; perhaps TRBD1 as D (6 bases). Between the trimmed V and J ends, which lost 4 bases and 4 bases, there was a span of 13 bases. The CDR3 sequence is 14 residues long. The germline V gene has CDR1 MDHEN and CDR2 SYDVKM. The CDR3 loop is CASSSRDTSYGYTF. Written as DNA, the CDR3 is TGTGCCAGCAGTTCCCGGGACACCAGCTATGGCTACACCTTC.

The CDR3 DNA reads as TGTGCCAGCAGCGTAGGGGGCTCTGGGCGGGGCCTCTACAATGAGCAGTTCTTC. Amino acids: CASSVGGSGRGLYNEQFF. The V and J genes are TRBV9 and TRBJ2-1; TRBD2 is a possible D gene (6 bases). The V and J ends lost 0 bases and 3 bases respectively, with 19 bases between them. Germline CDR1 SGDLS, CDR2 YYNGEE. The CDR3 totals 18 residues.

CDR3 nucleotides: TGTGCCAGCCGCAGGGGAAGCTATGGCTACACCTTC. This gives the protein CASRRGSYGYTF. V gene TRBV28 combines with J gene TRBJ1-2, with D possibly being TRBD1 (6 bases). The CDR3 is made up of 12 amino acids. V was trimmed by 8 bases and J by 4 bases, leaving 11 bases between them. Germline V lookup: CDR1 MDHEN, CDR2 SYDVKM.

V and J are TRBV10-3 and TRBJ2-1; 8 bases line up with TRBD2. CDR1 is ENHRY, CDR2 SYGVKD, per germline. The CDR3 totals 13 residues. V lost 9 bases and J lost 8; bases outside the gene matches: 9. CDR3 sequence reads: CAISGVPPDEQFF. CDR3 sequence (DNA): TGTGCCATTAGCGGGGTCCCCCCCGATGAGCAGTTCTTC.

In its sample, this clone was seen a few times. Other DNA variants within this sample encode the same CDR3. In DNA form, the CDR3 reads TGTGCCAGCAGTTTACAGGGGGCTAATCAGCCCCAGCATTTT. It specifies CASSLQGANQPQHF. The chain couples TRBV27 to TRBJ1-5; 8 nucleotides align to TRBD1. This CDR3 comprises 14 residues. Per the germline V gene, CDR1 is MNHEY and CDR2 is SMNVEV (reference sequence). V was pared by 2 bases and J by 4 bases, with 1 base of the junction left unmatched.

The rearrangement uses TRBV7-9 and TRBJ1-1; possibly TRBD1 for D (5 bases). Germline CDR1 is SEHNR and CDR2 is FQNEAQ (reference sequence). The CDR3 consists of 17 residues. V lost 4 bases, J lost 5 bases, and 23 bases lay in between. The DNA for the CDR3 is TGTGCCAGCAGCTCAACCCTGGGAGGGCCGAGGGGAACTGAAGCTTTCTTT. Translating it yields CASSSTLGGPRGTEAFF.

About this clone: The junction departs from germline at one end; a sequencing error may be responsible. This chain links TRBV5-8 with TRBJ2-6, with TRBD1 matching over 10 bases. The CDR3 consists of 18 residues. Germline V gene data show CDR1 as SGHTS and CDR2 as YDEGEE. The CDR3 nucleotides read TGTGCCAGCAACACCGGGACAGGGGTTCTCTCTGGTGCCAACGTCCTGACTTTC. Translated: CASNTGTGVLSGANVLTF. The full variable domain, rest sourced from reference TRBV5-8 and TRBJ2-6, is EAGVTQSPTHLIKTRGQQATLRCSPISGHTSVYWYQQALGLGLQFLLWYDEGEERNRGNFPPRFSGRQFPNYSSELNVNALELEDSALYLCASNTGTGVLSGANVLTFGAGSRLTVL.

This clone was recorded only once. The CDR3 loop reads CASSPARAWEQFF. As DNA, the CDR3 is TGTGCCAGCTCACCGGCCAGGGCCTGGGAGCAGTTCTTC. The gene calls are TRBV18 and TRBJ2-1, with a possible D match to TRBD1 (5 bases). V was trimmed by 3 bases and J by 10 bases, leaving 13 bases between them. Germline assignment: CDR1 KGHSH and CDR2 LQKENI. This CDR3 region has 13 residues. Together with reference TRBV18 and TRBJ2-1, the CDR3 gives the full variable domain: NAGVMQNPRHLVRRRGQEARLRCSPMKGHSHVYWYRQLPEEGLKFMVYLQKENIIDESGMPKERFSAEFPKEGPSILRIQQVVRGDSAAYFCASSPARAWEQFFGPGTRLTVL.

The CDR3 is CASSLGVRYEQYF. CDR3 DNA sequence: TGTGCCAGCAGCTTAGGGGTGCGGTACGAGCAGTACTTC. The rearrangement links TRBV13 to TRBJ2-7; D is unclear. The germline V gene encodes CDR1 PRHDT and CDR2 FYEKMQ (reference sequence). The ends were cut back, 0 bases at V and 4 bases at J, with 7 bases in the middle. The CDR3 is made up of 13 amino acids. The entire variable domain, with the rest obtained from reference TRBV13 and TRBJ2-7, is as follows: AAGVIQSPRHLIKEKRETATLKCYPIPRHDTVYWYQQGPGQDPQFLISFYEKMQSDKGSIPDRFSAQQFSDYHSELNMSSLELGDSALYFCASSLGVRYEQYFGPGTRLTVT.

This sequence joins TRBV9 and TRBJ2-5; TRBD1 matches 10 bases. CDR1 SGDLS and CDR2 YYNGEE come from the germline V gene. The ends lost 4 bases at V and 4 bases at J; junction bases unmatched: 7. This CDR3 has 15 residues. The CDR3 nucleotides read TGTGCCAGCAGCCCCCGGGACAGGGGCAGAGAGACCCAGTACTTC. It yields the protein CASSPRDRGRETQYF.